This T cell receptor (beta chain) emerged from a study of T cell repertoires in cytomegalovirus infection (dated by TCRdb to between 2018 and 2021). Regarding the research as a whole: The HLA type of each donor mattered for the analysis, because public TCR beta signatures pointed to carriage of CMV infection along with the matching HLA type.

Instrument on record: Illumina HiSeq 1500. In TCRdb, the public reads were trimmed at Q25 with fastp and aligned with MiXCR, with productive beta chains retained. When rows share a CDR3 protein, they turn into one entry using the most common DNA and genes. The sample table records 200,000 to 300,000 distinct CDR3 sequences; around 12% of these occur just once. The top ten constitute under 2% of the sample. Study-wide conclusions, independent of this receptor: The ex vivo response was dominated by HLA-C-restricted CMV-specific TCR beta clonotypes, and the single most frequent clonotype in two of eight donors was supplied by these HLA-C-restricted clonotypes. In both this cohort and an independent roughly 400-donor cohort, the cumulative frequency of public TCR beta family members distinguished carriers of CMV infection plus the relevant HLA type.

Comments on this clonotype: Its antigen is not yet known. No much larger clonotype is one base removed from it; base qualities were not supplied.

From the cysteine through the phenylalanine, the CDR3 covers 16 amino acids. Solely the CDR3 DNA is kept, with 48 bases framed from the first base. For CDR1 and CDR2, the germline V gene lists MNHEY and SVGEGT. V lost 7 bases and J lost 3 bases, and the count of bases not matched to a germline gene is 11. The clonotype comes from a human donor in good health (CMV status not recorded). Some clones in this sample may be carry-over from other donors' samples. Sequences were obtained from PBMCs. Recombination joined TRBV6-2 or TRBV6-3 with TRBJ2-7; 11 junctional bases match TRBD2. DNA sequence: TGTGCCAGCAATCCTATTCTAGCGGGGGGAATCTACGAGCAGTACTTC. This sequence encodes CASNPILAGGIYEQYF.